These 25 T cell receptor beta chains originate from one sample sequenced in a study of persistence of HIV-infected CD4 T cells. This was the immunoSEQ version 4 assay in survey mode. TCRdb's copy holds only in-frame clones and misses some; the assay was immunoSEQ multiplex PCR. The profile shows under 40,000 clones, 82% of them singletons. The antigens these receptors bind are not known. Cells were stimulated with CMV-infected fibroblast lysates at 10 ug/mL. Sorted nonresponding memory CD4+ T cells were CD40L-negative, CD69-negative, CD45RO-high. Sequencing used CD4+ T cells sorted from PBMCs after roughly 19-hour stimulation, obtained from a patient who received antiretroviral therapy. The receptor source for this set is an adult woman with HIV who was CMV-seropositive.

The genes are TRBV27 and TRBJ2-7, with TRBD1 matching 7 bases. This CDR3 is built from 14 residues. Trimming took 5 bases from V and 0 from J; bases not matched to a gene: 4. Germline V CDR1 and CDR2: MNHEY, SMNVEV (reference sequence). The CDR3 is CASSRDRVSYEQYF. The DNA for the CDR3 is TGTGCCAGCAGTCGAGACAGGGTCTCCTACGAGCAGTACTTC.

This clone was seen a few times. The CDR3 coding sequence is TGTGCCAGCAGTTTACAGAGTCACTACGAGCAGTACTTC. It is translated as CASSLQSHYEQYF. V usage is TRBV7-2 and J usage is TRBJ2-7; D is unresolved. This CDR3 region has 13 residues. V shed 6 bases and J shed 3 bases, with 12 bases lying between them. Germline V CDR1 and CDR2: SGHTA, FQGNSA.

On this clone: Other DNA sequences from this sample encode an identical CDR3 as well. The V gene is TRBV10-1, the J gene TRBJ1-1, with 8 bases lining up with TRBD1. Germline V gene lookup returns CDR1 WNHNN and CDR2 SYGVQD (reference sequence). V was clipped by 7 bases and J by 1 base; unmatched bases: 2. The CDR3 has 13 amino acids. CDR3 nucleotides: TGCGCCAGCAAGGGACAGGCGAACACTGAAGCTTTCTTT. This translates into CASKGQANTEAFF.

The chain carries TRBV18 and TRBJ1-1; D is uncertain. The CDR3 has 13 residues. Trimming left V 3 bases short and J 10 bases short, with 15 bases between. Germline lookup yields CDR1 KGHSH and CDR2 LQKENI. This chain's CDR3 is CASSPTDTRGAFF. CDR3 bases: TGTGCCAGCTCACCGACCGATACTCGGGGAGCTTTCTTT.

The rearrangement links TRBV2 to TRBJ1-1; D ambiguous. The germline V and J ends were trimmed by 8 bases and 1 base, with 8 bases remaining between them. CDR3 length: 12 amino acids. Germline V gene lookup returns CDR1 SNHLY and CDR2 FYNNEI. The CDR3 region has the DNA TGTGCCAGCGGAAAAGGGAACACTGAAGCTTTCTTT. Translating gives CASGKGNTEAFF.

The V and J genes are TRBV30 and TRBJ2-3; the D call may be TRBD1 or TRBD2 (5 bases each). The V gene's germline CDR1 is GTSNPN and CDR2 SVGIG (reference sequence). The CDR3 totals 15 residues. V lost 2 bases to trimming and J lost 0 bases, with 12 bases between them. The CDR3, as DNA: TGTGCCTGGAGTCGTTTGGGGACGAGCACAGATACGCAGTATTTT. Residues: CAWSRLGTSTDTQYF. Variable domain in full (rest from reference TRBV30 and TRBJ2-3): SQTIHQWPATLVQPVGSPLSLECTVEGTSNPNLYWYRQAAGRGLQLLFYSVGIGQISSEVPQNLSASRPQDRQFILSSKKLLLSDSGFYLCAWSRLGTSTDTQYFGPGTRLTVL.

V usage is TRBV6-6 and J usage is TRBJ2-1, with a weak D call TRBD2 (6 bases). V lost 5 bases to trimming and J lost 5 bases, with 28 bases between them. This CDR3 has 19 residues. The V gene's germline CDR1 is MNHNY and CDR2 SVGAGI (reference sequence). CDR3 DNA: TGTGCCAGCAGTCCAGTGAAATCTGGATGGCGGGGAATACACAATGAGCAGTTCTTC. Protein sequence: CASSPVKSGWRGIHNEQFF.

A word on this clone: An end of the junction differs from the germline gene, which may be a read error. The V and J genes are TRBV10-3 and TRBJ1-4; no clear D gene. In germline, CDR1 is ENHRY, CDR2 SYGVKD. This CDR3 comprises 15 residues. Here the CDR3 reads CAISESSYRDEELFF. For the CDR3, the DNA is TGTGCCATCAGTGAGTCGTCATATCGGGATGAAGAACTGTTTTTT.

The CDR3 DNA follows: TGTGCCAGCAGTTACTCGGCCGGGCATAGCAATCAGCCCCAGCATTTT. Translation: CASSYSAGHSNQPQHF. J is TRBJ1-5 and V is TRBV6-6, with D unclear. With 0 bases removed from V and 0 bases from J, the gap between germline ends came to 9 bases. The CDR3 runs 16 residues. CDR1 and CDR2 from the germline V gene are MNHNY and SVGAGI (reference sequence).

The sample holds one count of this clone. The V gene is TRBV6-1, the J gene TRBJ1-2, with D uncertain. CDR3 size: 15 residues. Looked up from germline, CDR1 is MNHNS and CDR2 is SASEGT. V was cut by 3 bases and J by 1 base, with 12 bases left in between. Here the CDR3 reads CASSDRTTGNYGYTF. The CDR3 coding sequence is TGTGCCAGCAGTGATCGGACCACCGGTAACTATGGCTACACCTTC.

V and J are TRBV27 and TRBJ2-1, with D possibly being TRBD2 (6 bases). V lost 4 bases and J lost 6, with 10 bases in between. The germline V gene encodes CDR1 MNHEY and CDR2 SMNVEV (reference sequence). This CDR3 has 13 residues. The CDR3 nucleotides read TGTGCCAGCAGTTCACTAGCCCCCAATGAGCAGTTCTTC. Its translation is CASSSLAPNEQFF.

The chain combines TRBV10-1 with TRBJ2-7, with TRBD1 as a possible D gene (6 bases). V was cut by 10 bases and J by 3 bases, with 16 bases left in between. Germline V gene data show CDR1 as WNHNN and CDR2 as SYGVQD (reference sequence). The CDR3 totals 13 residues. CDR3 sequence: CATRGGQSYEQYF. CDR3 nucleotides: TGCGCCACAAGAGGAGGACAGAGCTACGAGCAGTACTTC.

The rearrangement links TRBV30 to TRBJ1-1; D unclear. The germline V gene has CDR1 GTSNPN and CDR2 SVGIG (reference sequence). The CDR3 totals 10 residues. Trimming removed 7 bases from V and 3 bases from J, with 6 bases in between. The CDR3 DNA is TGTGCCTACTTTTACACTGAAGCTTTCTTT. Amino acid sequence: CAYFYTEAFF.

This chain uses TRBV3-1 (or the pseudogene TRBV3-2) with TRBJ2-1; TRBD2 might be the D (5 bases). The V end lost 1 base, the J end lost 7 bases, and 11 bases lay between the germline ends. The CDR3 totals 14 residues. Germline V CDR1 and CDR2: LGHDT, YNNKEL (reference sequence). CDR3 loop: CASSQVGSGNEQFF. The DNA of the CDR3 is TGTGCCAGCAGCCAAGTAGGTTCGGGGAATGAGCAGTTCTTC.

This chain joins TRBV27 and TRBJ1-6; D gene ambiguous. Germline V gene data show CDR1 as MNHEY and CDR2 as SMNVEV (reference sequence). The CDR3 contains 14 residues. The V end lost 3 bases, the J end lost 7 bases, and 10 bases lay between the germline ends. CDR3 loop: CASSLGGRNSPLHF. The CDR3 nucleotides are TGTGCCAGCAGTTTGGGAGGGAGAAATTCACCCCTCCACTTT.

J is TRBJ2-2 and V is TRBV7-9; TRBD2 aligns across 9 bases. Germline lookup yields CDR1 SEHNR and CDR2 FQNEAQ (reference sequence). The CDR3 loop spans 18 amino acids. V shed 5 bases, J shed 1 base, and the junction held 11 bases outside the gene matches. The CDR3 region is CASSPRGSGSGNTGELFF. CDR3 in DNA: TGTGCCAGCAGCCCCCGCGGTAGCGGGAGTGGGAACACCGGGGAGCTGTTTTTT.

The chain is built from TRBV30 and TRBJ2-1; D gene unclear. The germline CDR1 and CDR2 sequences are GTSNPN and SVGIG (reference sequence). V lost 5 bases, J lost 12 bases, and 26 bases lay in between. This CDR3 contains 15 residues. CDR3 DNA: TGTGCCTGGTCGAAACTCGCGGCGGCTATCGGTGGGCAGTTCTTC. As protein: CAWSKLAAAIGGQFF.

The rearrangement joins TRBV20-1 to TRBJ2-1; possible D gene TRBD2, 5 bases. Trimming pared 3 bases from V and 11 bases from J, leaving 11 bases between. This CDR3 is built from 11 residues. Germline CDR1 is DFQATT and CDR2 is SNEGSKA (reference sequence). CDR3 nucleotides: TGCAGTGCTAGCGGCGCGGGTAAGCAGTTCTTC. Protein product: CSASGAGKQFF.

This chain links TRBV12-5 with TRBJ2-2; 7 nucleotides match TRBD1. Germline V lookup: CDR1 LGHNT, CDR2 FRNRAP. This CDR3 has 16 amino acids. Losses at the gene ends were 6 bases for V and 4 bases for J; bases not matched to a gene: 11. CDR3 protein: CASGNLRGRVTGELFF. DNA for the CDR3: TGTGCTAGTGGAAACCTGAGGGGGCGGGTCACCGGGGAGCTGTTTTTT.

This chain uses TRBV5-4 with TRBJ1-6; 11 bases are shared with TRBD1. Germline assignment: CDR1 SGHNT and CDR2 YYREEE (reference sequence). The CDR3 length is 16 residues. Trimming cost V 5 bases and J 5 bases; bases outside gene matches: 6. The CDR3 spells CASRAGTGGHNSPLHF. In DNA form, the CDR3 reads TGTGCCAGCAGGGCCGGGACAGGGGGTCATAATTCACCCCTCCACTTT.

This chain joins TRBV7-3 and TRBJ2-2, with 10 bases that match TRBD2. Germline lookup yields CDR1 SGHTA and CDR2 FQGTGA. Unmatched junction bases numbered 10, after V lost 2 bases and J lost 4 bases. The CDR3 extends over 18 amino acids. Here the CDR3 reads CASSLVAGGTRGTGELFF. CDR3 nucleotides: TGTGCCAGCAGCTTAGTAGCGGGAGGTACCCGGGGCACCGGGGAGCTGTTTTTT.

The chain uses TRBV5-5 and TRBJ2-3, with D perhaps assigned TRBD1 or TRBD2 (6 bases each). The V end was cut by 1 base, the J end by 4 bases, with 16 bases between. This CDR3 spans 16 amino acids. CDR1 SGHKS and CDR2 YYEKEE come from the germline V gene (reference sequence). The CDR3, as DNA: TGTGCCAGCAGCTTGATGGGGGGCGGGTCGGCAGATACGCAGTATTTT. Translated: CASSLMGGGSADTQYF.

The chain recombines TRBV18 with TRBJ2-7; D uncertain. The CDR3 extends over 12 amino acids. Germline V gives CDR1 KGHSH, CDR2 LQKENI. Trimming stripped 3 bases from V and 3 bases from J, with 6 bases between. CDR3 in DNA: TGTGCCAGCTCACCTACTGACTACGAGCAGTACTTC. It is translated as CASSPTDYEQYF.

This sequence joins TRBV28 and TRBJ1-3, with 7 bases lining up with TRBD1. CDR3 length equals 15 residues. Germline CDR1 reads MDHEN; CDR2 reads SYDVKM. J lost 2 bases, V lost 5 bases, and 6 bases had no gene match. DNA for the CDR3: TGTGCCAGCAGTCTCCAGGGGGTTACTGGAAACACCATATATTTT. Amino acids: CASSLQGVTGNTIYF.

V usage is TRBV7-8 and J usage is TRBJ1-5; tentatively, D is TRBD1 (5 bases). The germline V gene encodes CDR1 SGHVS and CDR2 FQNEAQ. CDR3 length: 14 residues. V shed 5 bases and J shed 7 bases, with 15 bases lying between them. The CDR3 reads CASSQDRGEQPQHF. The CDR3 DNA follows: TGTGCCAGCAGCCAAGATCGAGGGGAGCAGCCCCAGCATTTT.